Here is one T cell receptor beta chain with its context. In the source study's methods: Using reference gene primer amplification, nucleated cell counts were estimated. The assay was immunoSEQ multiplex PCR, and TCRdb's table has in-frame clones only and misses some. V, J and clone size reflect that table, while D and trimming were determined from the DNA. The table records roughly 80,000 clones, around 90% of them present only once. The entry originates in a study of blood T cell repertoires in COVID-19. Overall study context: Sample material is recorded as cDNA or gDNA derived from T cells, B-cell-depleted T cells, or PBMCs.

This CDR3 has 17 residues. The V and J ends lost 0 bases and 3 bases, in that order; junction bases with no gene match: 9. Germline loops: CDR1 ENHRY, CDR2 SYGVKD. The source material was peripheral blood. The sequence was collected from a woman of 80 years or more with active or convalescent COVID-19. This chain joins TRBV10-3 and TRBJ2-3, with 7 bases that match TRBD2. In nucleotides, the CDR3 is TGTGCCATCAGTGAGTCGGGAGAGCAGCGGGGTACAGATACGCAGTATTTT. This gives the protein CAISESGEQRGTDTQYF.